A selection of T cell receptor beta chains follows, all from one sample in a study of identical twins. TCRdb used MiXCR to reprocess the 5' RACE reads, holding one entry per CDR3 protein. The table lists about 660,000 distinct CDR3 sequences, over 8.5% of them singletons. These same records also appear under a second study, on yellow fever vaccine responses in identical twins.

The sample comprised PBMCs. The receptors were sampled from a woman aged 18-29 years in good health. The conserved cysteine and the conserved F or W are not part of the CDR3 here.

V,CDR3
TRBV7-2,ASSLVGRAGELF
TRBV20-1,SAREIGEYRDYEQY
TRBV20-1,SASRGLAGGEETQY
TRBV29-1,SVEDWWREGVHEQF
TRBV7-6,ASSQMGGAGEQF
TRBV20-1,SAEGLAFNEQF
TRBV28,ASSFSQAIEKLF
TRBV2,ASSEHRRTGNLDTQY
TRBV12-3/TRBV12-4,ASSSGTSGDNEQF
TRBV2,ASSPGGGTSYEQY
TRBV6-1,ASSGLAGPDTQY
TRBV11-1,ASSLIIHEDRGTYNEQF
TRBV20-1,SARDSGQGSGANVLT
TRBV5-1,ASSKPGTGASNEQF
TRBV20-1,SAMSDQRADTQY
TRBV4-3,ASSPRDVPENTGELF
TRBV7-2,ASSLVDSGSYEQY
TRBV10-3,AISPGQGLSYEQY
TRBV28,ASNGQQAGNEQF
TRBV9,ASSPPTGRTQY
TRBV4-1,ASSLTTSGGGETQY
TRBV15,ATSGAKDVFEKLF
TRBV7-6,ASSLGRDLGVAGELF
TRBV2,ASSDFRAEDTQY
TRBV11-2,ASSAWTSGNYEQY
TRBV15,ATSRDSGGTYEQY
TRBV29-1,SVDEGYEQY
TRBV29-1,SAGTGEETQY
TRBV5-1,ASSSRLAGGQDTQY
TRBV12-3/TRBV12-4,ASSMGVGELF
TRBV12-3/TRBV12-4,ASSFRDFSYEQY
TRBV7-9,ASSLPKIEGNEQF
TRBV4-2,ASSHPSGASSYNEQF
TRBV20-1,SARHPGQEQETQY
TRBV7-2,ASSLLDRVDYGYT
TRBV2,ASPLTGTELNYEQY
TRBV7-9,ASSPRTGGLTGELF
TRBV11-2,ASSQGREGLGNEQF
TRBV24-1,ATSVGASGNNEQF
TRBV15,ATSLPGESYEQY